A selection of T cell receptor beta chains follows, all from one sample in a study of cytomegalovirus exposure and HLA in healthy donors. The data were produced by immunoSEQ multiplex PCR, yet TCRdb's version contains in-frame clones alone and is incomplete. Of roughly 120,000 clones listed, about 80% are singletons. The sequenced sample consisted of PBMCs. The receptors were sampled from a man aged 50 to 60 in good health and CMV-seropositive. The CDR3 runs from the conserved cysteine through the conserved F or W. A D gene is named only where the DNA matches it firmly. Where a row states a size, it is once, few, many or the class of an expanded clone; other rows omit it.

TRBD2	TRBV5-1	-	TRBJ2-7	CASSLSLAGAYEQYF	TGCGCCAGCAGCTTATCCCTAGCGGGGGCCTACGAGCAGTACTTC
TRBD2	TRBV30	-	TRBJ2-1	CAWTRTSGAPSYNEQFF	TGTGCCTGGACCAGGACTAGCGGGGCCCCCTCCTACAATGAGCAGTTCTTC
-	TRBV2	-	TRBJ1-1	CASKGRDRNTEAFF	TGTGCCAGCAAAGGCCGCGACAGGAACACTGAAGCTTTCTTT
-	TRBV19	-	TRBJ1-1	CASSILGVFTEAFF	TGTGCCAGTAGTATATTGGGAGTCTTCACTGAAGCTTTCTTT
-	TRBV28	-	TRBJ1-4	CASSLRQFNEKLFF	TGTGCCAGCAGTTTAAGACAGTTCAATGAAAAACTGTTTTTT
-	TRBV6-1	few	TRBJ1-1	CASSATGSTEAFF	TGTGCCAGCAGTGCAACAGGGAGTACTGAAGCTTTCTTT
TRBD1	TRBV12-5	-	TRBJ1-1	CASASGTGANTEAFF	TGTGCTAGTGCCTCCGGGACAGGGGCGAACACTGAAGCTTTCTTT
TRBD2	TRBV9	-	TRBJ2-5	CASSVGLAGLGDQYF	TGTGCCAGCAGCGTCGGACTAGCGGGACTTGGCGACCAGTACTTC
-	TRBV28	-	TRBJ1-4	CASSPGSISEKLFF	TGTGCCAGCAGCCCGGGAAGTATTAGTGAAAAACTGTTTTTT
TRBD1	TRBV7-9	-	TRBJ1-4	CASSPGQGAGEGKLFF	TGTGCCAGCAGTCCTGGACAGGGGGCGGGAGAAGGAAAACTGTTTTTT
TRBD2	TRBV6-5	-	TRBJ2-1	CASSYQSGGPRNEQFF	TGTGCCAGCAGTTACCAGTCGGGGGGGCCAAGGAATGAGCAGTTCTTC
-	TRBV9	-	TRBJ2-5	CASSPSTSQETQYF	TGTGCCAGCAGCCCTAGTACAAGCCAAGAGACCCAGTACTTC
-	TRBV28	once	TRBJ1-2	CASSLVRRNYGYTF	TGTGCCAGCAGTTTGGTCAGGCGAAACTATGGCTACACCTTC
-	TRBV27	-	TRBJ2-3	CASSPLRDSTDTQYF	TGTGCCAGCAGTCCCCTGAGGGATTCTACAGATACGCAGTATTTT
-	TRBV25-1	-	TRBJ2-7	CASSVPSRAGQYF	TGTGCCAGCAGTGTCCCAAGCAGGGCCGGGCAGTACTTC
-	TRBV7-9	-	TRBJ2-1	CASSLHRTGYNEQFF	TGTGCCAGCAGCTTACACCGGACTGGGTACAATGAGCAGTTCTTC
-	TRBV28	-	TRBJ2-3	CASKENPTDTQYF	TGTGCCAGCAAAGAGAACCCCACAGATACGCAGTATTTT
TRBD2	TRBV4-2	-	TRBJ2-1	CASSQETSGNYNEQFF	TGTGCCAGCAGCCAAGAGACTAGCGGGAACTACAATGAGCAGTTCTTC
-	TRBV19	-	TRBJ1-2	CASTQRYRTNYGYTF	TGTGCCAGTACCCAAAGGTACAGGACTAACTATGGCTACACCTTC
-	TRBV5-1	-	TRBJ2-5	CASSPGQPQETQYF	TGCGCCAGCAGCCCGGGACAACCCCAAGAGACCCAGTACTTC
-	TRBV9	-	TRBJ2-7	CASSVGGGDEQYF	TGTGCCAGCAGCGTGGGAGGAGGAGACGAGCAGTACTTC
TRBD2	TRBV7-8	-	TRBJ2-2	CASVPTGLAGAGELFF	TGTGCCAGCGTTCCCACGGGACTAGCGGGAGCCGGGGAGCTGTTTTTT
-	TRBV10-3	-	TRBJ1-1	CAISERDRDTEAFF	TGTGCCATCAGTGAGCGGGATAGGGACACTGAAGCTTTCTTT
TRBD2	TRBV9	-	TRBJ2-3	CASSGGTSVLSDTQYF	TGTGCCAGCAGCGGGGGGACTAGCGTATTGTCAGATACGCAGTATTTT
TRBD1	TRBV28	-	TRBJ1-2	CASRLRAGGYGYTF	TGTGCCAGCAGGTTACGGGCAGGGGGCTATGGCTACACCTTC
-	TRBV6-5	-	TRBJ2-7	CASSYSTATTYEQYF	TGTGCCAGCAGTTACTCGACAGCAACTACCTACGAGCAGTACTTC
-	TRBV28	-	TRBJ1-3	CASSLFQGSSSGNTIYF	TGTGCCAGCAGTTTATTCCAGGGCTCGAGCTCTGGAAACACCATATATTTT
-	TRBV30	-	TRBJ2-4	CAWRPREVKNIQYF	TGTGCCTGGAGGCCGAGGGAGGTCAAAAACATTCAGTACTTC
TRBD1	TRBV10-2	-	TRBJ1-1	CASREGQVGTEAFF	TGCGCCAGCAGAGAGGGACAGGTGGGGACTGAAGCTTTCTTT
-	TRBV7-8	few	TRBJ2-5	CASSLPIGTQYF	TGTGCCAGCAGCTTGCCTATTGGGACCCAGTACTTC
-	TRBV5-1	-	TRBJ2-7	CASRPEESGGYEQYF	TGCGCCAGCAGGCCGGAAGAATCCGGGGGCTACGAGCAGTACTTC
-	TRBV7-2	-	TRBJ1-1	CASSERGYTEAFF	TGTGCCAGCAGCGAGCGGGGCTACACTGAAGCTTTCTTT
-	TRBV7-6	-	TRBJ2-7	CASSPSGAQGGIYEQYF	TGTGCCAGCAGCCCTAGCGGCGCACAGGGGGGAATCTACGAGCAGTACTTC
-	TRBV30	-	TRBJ1-3	CAWQGMGNTIYF	TGTGCCTGGCAGGGGATGGGAAACACCATATATTTT
-	TRBV7-9	-	TRBJ1-1	CASSLPAGTTEAFF	TGTGCCAGCAGCTTACCGGCGGGGACCACTGAAGCTTTCTTT
TRBD2	TRBV4-1	-	TRBJ2-5	CASSLRTSGGAQETQYF	TGCGCCAGCAGCCTACGGACTAGCGGGGGGGCGCAGGAGACCCAGTACTTC
TRBD1	TRBV29-1	once	TRBJ2-1	CSVEGGQGASYNEQFF	TGCAGCGTTGAGGGGGGACAGGGGGCTTCCTACAATGAGCAGTTCTTC
TRBD1	TRBV2	-	TRBJ1-1	CASSYRGSSTEAFF	TGTGCCAGCAGTTACAGGGGCTCGAGCACTGAAGCTTTCTTT
TRBD1	TRBV25-1	-	TRBJ1-2	CASSGDRGPHGYTF	TGTGCCAGCAGTGGGGACAGGGGGCCCCATGGCTACACCTTC
-	TRBV28	-	TRBJ1-1	CASSLWVRRGTEAFF	TGTGCCAGCAGTTTATGGGTCAGGAGAGGGACTGAAGCTTTCTTT
-	TRBV19	few	TRBJ2-5	CASSVEKRSETQYF	TGTGCCAGTAGTGTCGAAAAGAGATCAGAGACCCAGTACTTC
TRBD1	TRBV28	-	TRBJ1-5	CASSSGGEVQPQHF	TGTGCCAGCAGTTCAGGGGGCGAGGTTCAGCCCCAGCATTTT
-	TRBV19	-	TRBJ2-7	CASSGGGGRGAEQYF	TGTGCCAGTAGTGGAGGAGGCGGCAGGGGGGCGGAGCAGTACTTC
TRBD2	TRBV7-2	-	TRBJ2-1	CASSSGLAGYNEQFF	TGTGCCAGCAGCTCCGGACTAGCGGGGTACAATGAGCAGTTCTTC
-	TRBV14	-	TRBJ2-1	CASSQNRGNEQFF	TGTGCCAGCAGCCAGAACCGGGGCAATGAGCAGTTCTTC
-	TRBV29-1	-	TRBJ2-1	CSVGGGGRNEQFF	TGCAGCGTGGGAGGTGGGGGAAGAAATGAGCAGTTCTTC
-	TRBV5-6	few	TRBJ2-5	CASSSEGSGGGETQYF	TGTGCCAGCAGCTCGGAAGGCAGTGGGGGCGGAGAGACCCAGTACTTC
-	TRBV4-3	-	TRBJ1-2	CASSQENTGSTGYGYTF	TGCGCCAGCAGCCAAGAAAACACAGGGTCAACTGGCTATGGCTACACCTTC
TRBD1	TRBV11-2	-	TRBJ1-2	CASTAGTALGGYTF	TGTGCCAGCACCGCCGGGACAGCTCTTGGTGGCTACACCTTC
TRBD1	TRBV5-1	-	TRBJ1-1	CASSSTPDRDTEAFF	TGCGCCAGCAGCTCCACCCCTGACAGGGACACTGAAGCTTTCTTT
-	TRBV28	-	TRBJ2-3	CASSSLRGTTDTQYF	TGTGCCAGCAGTTCCTTGCGGGGCACCACAGATACGCAGTATTTT
-	TRBV5-6	once	TRBJ1-1	CASSLILEGKSTEAFF	TGTGCCAGCAGCTTGATACTGGAGGGGAAGAGCACTGAAGCTTTCTTT
-	TRBV28	-	TRBJ1-2	CASRPVGLNYGYTF	TGTGCCAGCAGACCGGTGGGGCTCAACTATGGCTACACCTTC
-	TRBV6-1	-	TRBJ2-7	CASSAQGFNYEQYF	TGTGCCAGCAGTGCCCAGGGTTTCAACTACGAGCAGTACTTC
-	TRBV19	-	TRBJ1-4	CASSIASGLLGEKLFF	TGTGCCAGTAGTATAGCCTCGGGACTCCTGGGTGAAAAACTGTTTTTT